These 30 T cell receptor beta chains originate from one sample sequenced in a study of blood T cell repertoires in COVID-19. Some clones are missing from TCRdb's copy, which holds only in-frame ones; the method was immunoSEQ multiplex PCR. The sample includes 110,000 to 150,000 clones, about four fifths seen only once; the top ten take 1.5% to 2%. Material for sequencing was peripheral blood. These receptors came from a human donor in a cohort sampled during active COVID-19.

This chain links TRBV19 with TRBJ2-5, with D tentatively TRBD2 (6 bases). The CDR3 runs to 15 residues. Per the germline V gene, CDR1 is LNHDA and CDR2 is SQIVND (reference sequence). The ends were cut back, 3 bases at V and 5 bases at J, with 16 bases in the middle. The CDR3 region has the DNA TGTGCCAGTAGTATGACTAGAGGGGCCGGGGAGACCCAGTACTTC. Translation gives CASSMTRGAGETQYF.

This clone was picked up a small number of times. V gene TRBV10-3 combines with J gene TRBJ1-1; no firm D call. Germline V lookup: CDR1 ENHRY, CDR2 SYGVKD. The germline V and J ends were trimmed by 6 bases and 2 bases, with 10 bases remaining between them. The CDR3 extends over 13 amino acids. CDR3: CAIREPGNTEAFF. The CDR3 DNA reads as TGTGCCATCAGGGAACCAGGAAACACTGAAGCTTTCTTT.

This rearrangement joins TRBV2 to TRBJ2-7, with 8 nucleotides matching TRBD2. The germline V gene encodes CDR1 SNHLY and CDR2 FYNNEI. The CDR3 has 13 amino acids. The V segment lost 10 bases and the J segment 6 bases; nucleotides outside the gene matches: 11. The CDR3 sequence is CATEREFIGEQYF. DNA for the CDR3: TGTGCCACCGAGCGGGAGTTCATAGGCGAGCAGTACTTC.

This clone was picked up one time. V usage is TRBV19 and J usage is TRBJ2-1; 9 bases match TRBD1. Germline V gene data show CDR1 as LNHDA and CDR2 as SQIVND (reference sequence). Unmatched junction bases numbered 9, after V lost 5 bases and J lost 10 bases. This CDR3 is 14 amino acids long. The CDR3 sequence: CASSARDRVGEQFF. In DNA, the CDR3 is TGTGCCAGTAGTGCCCGGGACAGGGTAGGGGAGCAGTTCTTC.

The chain has TRBV28 and TRBJ2-5, with D possibly TRBD2 on 5 matching bases. The length of the CDR3 is 20 residues. Germline assignment: CDR1 MDHEN and CDR2 SYDVKM. V was clipped by 4 bases and J by 9 bases, with 36 bases between them. The CDR3 bases are TGTGCCAGCAGTTGGAGGCGGTGGGCCATAAAACTAGGACGTGTGTTGTCCCAGTACTTC. The encoded protein is CASSWRRWAIKLGRVLSQYF. The whole variable domain, remainder taken from reference TRBV28 and TRBJ2-5, is DVKVTQSSRYLVKRTGEKVFLECVQDMDHENMFWYRQDPGLGLRLIYFSYDVKMKEKGDIPEGYSVSREKKERFSLILESASTNQTSMYLCASSWRRWAIKLGRVLSQYFGPGTRLLVL.

The chain uses TRBV5-3 and TRBJ2-1, with TRBD2 matching 10 bases. TRBV5-3 is classed as an ORF, of uncertain function. The CDR3 extends over 20 amino acids. The junction had 15 bases not matched to a gene; V was cut back by 1 base and J by 2 bases. This CDR3 reads CARSLPGLAGEIGAYNEQFF. DNA of the CDR3: TGTGCCAGAAGCTTGCCGGGGCTAGCGGGGGAAATCGGCGCCTACAATGAGCAGTTCTTC.

The rearrangement links TRBV7-2 to TRBJ2-3, with a possible D match to TRBD2 (6 bases). The V gene's germline CDR1 is SGHTA and CDR2 FQGNSA. The CDR3 sequence is 18 residues long. The V end was cut by 5 bases, the J end by 4 bases, with 25 bases between. CDR3 DNA: TGTGCCAGCAGCCTCCTTGGGCTCGGGCTAGCGAGCCCAGATACGCAGTATTTT. Amino acid sequence: CASSLLGLGLASPDTQYF.

The chain carries TRBV11-2 and TRBJ1-2, with no clear D. Germline lookup yields CDR1 SGHAT and CDR2 FQNNGV. The CDR3 consists of 14 residues. V lost 1 base to trimming and J lost 1 base, with 7 bases between them. The CDR3 nucleotides are TGTGCCAGCAGCTTAGCCTACAGTAACTATGGCTACACCTTC. Its translation is CASSLAYSNYGYTF. The full variable domain, in which reference TRBV11-2 and TRBJ1-2 provide the parts outside the CDR3, is EAGVAQSPRYKIIEKRQSVAFWCNPISGHATLYWYQQILGQGPKLLIQFQNNGVVDDSQLPKDRFSAERLKGVDSTLKIQPAKLEDSAVYLCASSLAYSNYGYTFGSGTRLTVV.

The V call is TRBV7-2, the J call TRBJ2-7; 7 bases match TRBD1. The junction had 11 bases not matched to a gene; V was cut back by 5 bases and J by 7 bases. The CDR3 has 14 residues. Looked up from germline, CDR1 is SGHTA and CDR2 is FQGNSA. The CDR3 bases are TGTGCCAGCAGCCGCAGAGGGCCAGGGGGAGAGCAGTACTTC. Amino acids: CASSRRGPGGEQYF.

The rearrangement uses TRBV6-2 or TRBV6-3 and TRBJ1-2; TRBD1 might be the D (6 bases). The CDR3 consists of 14 residues. Germline assignment: CDR1 MNHEY and CDR2 SVGEGT. V lost 4 bases to trimming and J lost 7 bases, with 16 bases between them. CDR3 sequence reads: CASSSNRETGGYTF. CDR3 nucleotide sequence: TGTGCCAGCAGTTCCAACAGGGAAACCGGTGGCTACACCTTC.

The genes are TRBV11-2 and TRBJ2-1, with 14 bases matching TRBD2. Losses at the gene ends were 5 bases for V and 8 bases for J; bases not matched to a gene: 5. Germline CDR1 reads SGHAT; CDR2 reads FQNNGV. This CDR3 spans 15 amino acids. The CDR3 sequence: CASSRLAGGPYEQFF. The CDR3 DNA sequence: TGTGCCAGCAGCCGACTAGCGGGAGGGCCCTATGAGCAGTTCTTC.

As DNA, the CDR3 is TGCGCCAGCAGCCCGGGACTAGGCACAGATACGCAGTATTTT. It specifies CASSPGLGTDTQYF. The chain couples TRBV5-1 to TRBJ2-3; 8 bases fit TRBD2. V lost 4 bases to trimming and J lost 1 base; unmatched junction nucleotides: 2. Germline values: CDR1 SGHRS, CDR2 YFSETQ. The CDR3 has 14 amino acids.

The chain has TRBV20-1 and TRBJ2-2; perhaps TRBD2 as D (6 bases). V was shortened by 3 bases and J by 8 bases, with 13 bases between the two germline ends. Germline CDR1 is DFQATT and CDR2 is SNEGSKA (reference sequence). The CDR3 has 13 amino acids. The CDR3 region has the DNA TGCAGTGCTAGTGGCGCGGGATGGGGGGAGCTGTTTTTT. This gives the protein CSASGAGWGELFF.

The J gene is TRBJ1-6, the V gene TRBV5-1; 10 bases align to TRBD1. The CDR3 covers 17 residues. Trimming cost V 3 bases and J 5 bases; bases outside gene matches: 8. Germline CDR1 SGHRS, CDR2 YFSETQ. The CDR3, as DNA: TGCGCCAGCAGCTATCGGACAGGGGGAGAGAATAATTCACCCCTCCACTTT. Protein product: CASSYRTGGENNSPLHF.

This rearrangement joins TRBV28 to TRBJ2-7, with TRBD1 as a possible D gene (6 bases). The CDR3 covers 13 residues. CDR1 and CDR2 (germline): MDHEN, SYDVKM. Trimming took off 8 bases at V and 3 bases at J, with 14 bases between the two ends. The CDR3 here is CASRGPGVYEQYF. The CDR3 DNA is TGTGCCAGCCGGGGTCCAGGGGTCTACGAGCAGTACTTC.

The chain combines TRBV19 with TRBJ2-7, with a possible D match to TRBD2 (5 bases). CDR3 size: 15 residues. CDR1 is LNHDA, CDR2 SQIVND, per germline (reference sequence). V was shortened by 5 bases and J by 3 bases, with 17 bases between the two germline ends. The CDR3 coding sequence is TGTGCCAGTAGTGTACCTTTGGCGGGTATCTACGAGCAGTACTTC. Translating it yields CASSVPLAGIYEQYF.

This clone was picked up a small number of times. The CDR3 protein is CASSIDLRAGELFF. CDR3 bases: TGTGCCAGTAGTATAGATCTCCGGGCCGGGGAGCTGTTTTTT. The chain recombines TRBV19 with TRBJ2-2; unclear D gene. CDR3 size: 14 residues. Germline V gene sequence: CDR1 LNHDA, CDR2 SQIVND (reference sequence). V was clipped by 0 bases and J by 6 bases, with 8 bases between them.

Concerning this clone: This sample also contains other DNA sequences that code for the same CDR3. The chain combines TRBV15 with TRBJ2-7; D perhaps matches TRBD1 (5 bases). Germline V gene sequence: CDR1 LNHNV, CDR2 YYDKDF (reference sequence). V was clipped by 0 bases and J by 3 bases, with 6 bases between them. The CDR3 totals 13 residues. The CDR3 here is CATSRDRDYEQYF. For the CDR3, the DNA is TGTGCCACCAGCAGAGACAGGGACTACGAGCAGTACTTC. The full variable domain, in which reference TRBV15 and TRBJ2-7 provide the parts outside the CDR3, is DAMVIQNPRYQVTQFGKPVTLSCSQTLNHNVMYWYQQKSSQAPKLLFHYYDKDFNNEADTPDNFQSRRPNTSFCFLDIRSPGLGDTAMYLCATSRDRDYEQYFGPGTRLTVT.

The chain joins TRBV19 to TRBJ1-1; no clear D. The CDR3 totals 16 residues. V was pared by 5 bases and J by 1 base, with 17 bases between. Germline CDR1 and CDR2: LNHDA and SQIVND (reference sequence). In nucleotides, the CDR3 is TGTGCCAGTAGTGTGAACGGGATACGCGAGAACACTGAAGCTTTCTTT. This translates into CASSVNGIRENTEAFF.

The V and J genes are TRBV3-1 (or the pseudogene TRBV3-2) and TRBJ1-2; 8 positions agree with TRBD1. The germline gives CDR1 LGHDT, CDR2 YNNKEL (reference sequence). This CDR3 comprises 13 residues. The J segment lost 8 bases and the V segment lost 3 bases, leaving 5 bases of the junction unmatched. The CDR3 sequence: CASSQTGAGGYTF. CDR3 DNA sequence: TGTGCCAGCAGCCAGACAGGGGCAGGCGGCTACACCTTC.

This clone was observed a few times. The chain uses TRBV11-3 and TRBJ2-2; D is perhaps TRBD2 (5 bases). The germline V and J ends were trimmed by 5 bases and 7 bases, with 11 bases remaining between them. Germline assignment: CDR1 SGHNT and CDR2 YENEEA. The CDR3 is 13 amino acids. Here the CDR3 reads CASSRSGVGELFF. CDR3 DNA: TGTGCCAGCAGCCGGTCCGGGGTCGGGGAGCTGTTTTTT.

This CDR3 reads CASSVVATGEQYF. The CDR3 nucleotides are TGTGCCAGCAGCGTAGTAGCGACTGGCGAGCAGTACTTC. V usage is TRBV9 and J usage is TRBJ2-7; the D gene is possibly TRBD2 (5 bases). The germline gives CDR1 SGDLS, CDR2 YYNGEE. V dropped 0 bases and J dropped 6 bases, with 10 bases sitting between them. There are 13 residues in the CDR3.

The genes are TRBV5-1 and TRBJ2-7; the match to TRBD2 covers 10 bases. The V segment lost 5 bases and the J segment 7 bases; nucleotides outside the gene matches: 6. CDR3 size: 13 residues. Germline-derived CDR1 and CDR2 are SGHRS and YFSETQ. The CDR3 loop reads CASSPGLASEQYF. The CDR3, as DNA: TGCGCCAGCAGTCCGGGACTAGCGTCTGAGCAGTACTTC.

V and J are TRBV6-1 and TRBJ1-2; 12 bases agree with TRBD1. The CDR3 spans 17 residues. Germline V lookup: CDR1 MNHNS, CDR2 SASEGT. Trimming cost V 4 bases and J 8 bases; bases outside gene matches: 14. The CDR3 loop reads CASSAPVPGQGAGGYTF. Written as DNA, the CDR3 is TGTGCCAGCAGTGCACCCGTGCCGGGACAGGGGGCGGGCGGCTACACCTTC.

The chain's CDR3 is CSASRGTDNSPLHF. DNA of the CDR3: TGCAGTGCTAGTCGAGGGACAGATAATTCACCCCTCCACTTT. The V and J genes are TRBV20-1 and TRBJ1-6, with TRBD1 identical over 7 bases. Trimming took 3 bases from V and 5 from J; bases not matched to a gene: 4. CDR3 size: 14 residues. Germline CDR1 is DFQATT and CDR2 is SNEGSKA (reference sequence).

This chain joins TRBV7-2 and TRBJ2-1, with TRBD2 matching 7 bases. Trimming cost V 2 bases and J 13 bases; bases outside gene matches: 14. Germline CDR1 and CDR2: SGHTA and FQGNSA. The CDR3 has 15 residues. The CDR3: CASSLTGPTSGVQFF. The CDR3, as DNA: TGTGCCAGCAGCTTAACTGGTCCTACAAGCGGGGTTCAGTTCTTC.

This chain connects TRBV18 to TRBJ2-1, with a possible D match to TRBD2 (6 bases). Germline V gives CDR1 KGHSH, CDR2 LQKENI. The CDR3 runs 17 residues. Between the trimmed V and J ends, which lost 0 bases and 0 bases, there was a span of 12 bases. The CDR3 DNA sequence: TGTGCCAGCTCACCACCAATAGCGGTAAGCTCCTACAATGAGCAGTTCTTC. It specifies CASSPPIAVSSYNEQFF.

The J gene is TRBJ2-7, the V gene TRBV28, with TRBD1 matching over 7 bases. This CDR3 spans 14 amino acids. CDR1 and CDR2 from the germline V gene are MDHEN and SYDVKM. The V gene end was trimmed by 6 bases and the J gene end by 2 bases; junction bases not matched to a gene: 7. The CDR3 sequence: CASRLDRVTYEQYF. As DNA, the CDR3 is TGTGCCAGCAGACTCGACAGGGTGACCTACGAGCAGTACTTC.

In DNA form, the CDR3 reads TGTGCCAGCTCATCCCGGACAGCTATTGCAACTAATGAAAAACTGTTTTTT. Encoded protein: CASSSRTAIATNEKLFF. The rearrangement joins TRBV18 to TRBJ1-4; a possible D gene is TRBD1 (6 bases). With 5 bases removed from V and 0 bases from J, the gap between germline ends came to 16 bases. Germline loops: CDR1 KGHSH, CDR2 LQKENI. CDR3 length: 17 amino acids.

The J gene is TRBJ2-7, the V gene TRBV7-8; 8 bases are shared with TRBD2. In germline, CDR1 is SGHVS, CDR2 FQNEAQ. V lost 5 bases, J lost 5 bases, and 8 bases stayed unmatched. There are 14 residues in the CDR3. This CDR3 reads CASSAGLVGNEQYF. CDR3 bases: TGTGCCAGCAGCGCGGGACTAGTAGGCAACGAGCAGTACTTC.